This T cell receptor beta chain was identified during a study of cytomegalovirus exposure and HLA in healthy donors. This table comes from immunoSEQ multiplex PCR, and its TCRdb copy is limited to in-frame clones, with some not included. The sample includes 150,000 to 180,000 clones, more than 70% of them seen just once. This clone was counted a few times. The sequenced material came from PBMCs. The source is a human donor in good health.

Here the CDR3 reads CASSVAGRNYEQYF. In DNA form, the CDR3 reads TGCGCCAGCAGTGTAGCGGGAAGGAACTACGAGCAGTACTTC. This chain uses TRBV10-2 with TRBJ2-7, with TRBD2 identical over 8 bases. The CDR3 extends over 14 amino acids. The V gene's germline CDR1 is WSHSY and CDR2 SAAADI. V lost 4 bases, J lost 3 bases, and 5 bases stayed unmatched.